A selection of T cell receptor beta chains follows, all from one sample in a study of brain T cells in children with intractable seizures. Only in-frame clones appear in the TCRdb table, and some are missing; sequencing was by immunoSEQ multiplex PCR. Here the sample spans about 320,000 clones, 93% being singletons. The specimen was peripheral blood, collected 4 to 5 months after surgery. Source of these receptors: a boy in the first two years of life with tuberous sclerosis and intractable seizures. The CDR3 runs from the conserved cysteine through the conserved F or W. A D gene is named only where the DNA matches it firmly. Size is omitted from some rows. Given values are once, few, many or a class for expanded clones.

d_call	j_call	clone_size	v_call	cdr3_nt	cdr3_aa
TRBD2	TRBJ2-1	NA	TRBV13	TGTGCCAGCAGCACTACTAGCGGGGGGTACGATGAGCAGTTCTTC	CASSTTSGGYDEQFF
NA	TRBJ1-6	NA	TRBV6-4	TGTGCCAGCAGTGAGGCGGAGGGAGGGAGTTCACCCCTCCACTTT	CASSEAEGGSSPLHF
NA	TRBJ1-1	NA	TRBV7-2	TGTGCCAGCAGCTTAAAGGGGGGCACTGAAGCTTTCTTT	CASSLKGGTEAFF
TRBD1	TRBJ2-2	NA	TRBV4-1	TGCGCCAGCAGCCAACATGGGGGACAGGGGGTCACCGGGGAGCTGTTTTTT	CASSQHGGQGVTGELFF
NA	TRBJ2-1	few	TRBV20-1	TGCAGTGCTAGTTGGTCTCTTTACAATGAGCAGTTCTTC	CSASWSLYNEQFF
NA	TRBJ1-1	NA	TRBV10-3	TGTGCCATCAGTGAGATTTGGGTGGGGAAGGAGAACACTGAAGCTTTCTTT	CAISEIWVGKENTEAFF
TRBD1	TRBJ2-1	NA	TRBV7-3	TGTGCCAGCAGCCCCGGGACAGAGTACAATGAGCAGTTCTTC	CASSPGTEYNEQFF
TRBD2	TRBJ2-3	NA	TRBV7-8	TGTGCCAGCAGCTTGAGTTCTAGCGGGGGGGCCACAGATACGCAGTATTTT	CASSLSSSGGATDTQYF
NA	TRBJ2-7	once	TRBV6-5	TGTGCCAGCAGTTACAGCGCTCTGGGATACGAGCAGTACTTC	CASSYSALGYEQYF
NA	TRBJ1-2	NA	TRBV5-1	TGCGCCAGCAGCTTGGGCCCAGGGAACTATGGCTACACCTTC	CASSLGPGNYGYTF
TRBD1	TRBJ1-4	NA	TRBV4-1	TGCGCCAGCAGCCAAGTGGGGACAGGGAAGGAGAAACTGTTTTTT	CASSQVGTGKEKLFF
NA	TRBJ2-1	NA	TRBV11-3	TGTGCCAGCAGCTTAGACGGAGAGCAGTTCTTC	CASSLDGEQFF